This T cell receptor (beta chain) was profiled in a study of blood T cell repertoires in COVID-19. The assay was immunoSEQ multiplex PCR, and TCRdb's table has in-frame clones only and misses some. The data contain a few hundred thousand clones, around 90% of them seen just once; the ten biggest clones take up about 3%. The CDR3 extends over 14 amino acids. Germline trimming cut 3 bases from V and 5 bases from J; bases unmatched to any gene: 6. CDR1 KGHSH and CDR2 LQKENI come from the germline V gene. The chain uses TRBV18 and TRBJ1-2; 7 bases align to TRBD1. The clonotype was recovered from a man aged 60 to 69 with acute or convalescent COVID-19. The specimen sequenced was peripheral blood. Written as DNA, the CDR3 is TGTGCCAGCTCACCCCAGACAGGGCGATATGGCTACACCTTC. Its protein is CASSPQTGRYGYTF.